Sequencing of this T cell receptor (beta chain) was carried out in a study of cytomegalovirus exposure and HLA in healthy donors. Findings of the study overall: Sequencing depth across donors, presence/absence analyses assumed, was roughly uniform. One later analysis reportedly identified an Asian-associated ancestry cluster that showed fewer N-insertions than the roughly 600-donor mean. Excluded were some V segments that proved indistinguishable, including TRBV6-2 and TRBV6-3. Sequencing likely generated an artifact that appeared as a cluster of highly shared sequence variants.

The CDR3 totals 14 residues. Comments on this clone: Its antigen is unknown.

The PCR was carried out with 60 Vbeta primers and 13 Jbeta primers. The table came from immunoSEQ multiplex PCR; TCRdb's copy has only in-frame clones and leaves some out. The sample records about 130,000 clones, over 70% being singletons. The gene calls are TRBV21-1 and TRBJ2-7; the table's D call, TRBD1, has no DNA check behind it. TRBV21-1 is reported as a pseudogene. What was sequenced was PBMCs. The TCR sequence derives from a man younger than 40 in good health and CMV-seronegative. The CDR3 DNA follows: TGTGCCAGCAGCAAATACAGAAGCTCCTACGAGCAGTACTTC. As protein: CASSKYRSSYEQYF.